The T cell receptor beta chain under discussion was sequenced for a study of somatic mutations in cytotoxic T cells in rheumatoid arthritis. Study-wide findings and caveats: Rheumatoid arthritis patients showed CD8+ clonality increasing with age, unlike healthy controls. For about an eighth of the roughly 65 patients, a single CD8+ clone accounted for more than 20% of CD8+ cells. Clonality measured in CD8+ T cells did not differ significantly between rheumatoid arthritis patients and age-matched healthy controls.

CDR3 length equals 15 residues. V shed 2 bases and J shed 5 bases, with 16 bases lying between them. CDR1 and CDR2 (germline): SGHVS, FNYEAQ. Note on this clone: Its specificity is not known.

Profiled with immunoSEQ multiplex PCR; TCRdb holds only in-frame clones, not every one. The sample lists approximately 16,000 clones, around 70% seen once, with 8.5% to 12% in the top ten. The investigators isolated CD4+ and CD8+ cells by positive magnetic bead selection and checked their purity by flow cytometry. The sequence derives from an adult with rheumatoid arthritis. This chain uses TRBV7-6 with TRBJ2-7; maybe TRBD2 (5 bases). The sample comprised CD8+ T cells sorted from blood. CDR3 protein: CASSLWTGKAHEQYF. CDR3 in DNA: TGTGCCAGCAGCTTATGGACTGGGAAGGCCCACGAGCAGTACTTC.